This TCR beta chain was captured in a study of blood T cells in healthy people across ages. PCR was performed a second time for about 7 to 12 cycles using a sample-barcoded 5' primer and a J-beta primer mix. One entry per CDR3 protein, called by TCRdb with MiXCR from the 5' RACE reads. Of roughly 570,000 distinct CDR3 sequences in the sample, about 25% were seen once. CDR3 length: 14 amino acids. Germline V lookup: CDR1 SQVTM, CDR2 ANQGSEA. This TCR was sampled from a woman in her 70s in good health. The chain uses TRBV29-1 and TRBJ2-5; 11 bases are shared with TRBD1. The end of the DNA aligns better with TRBJ2-7, so the J call may be wrong. The sequenced material came from blood. The DNA of the CDR3 is TGCAGCGTTGAAAAGGGGACAGGGGGCTACGAGCAGTACTTC. Encoded protein: CSVEKGTGGYEQYF.